This TCR beta chain is from a study of blood T cell repertoires in COVID-19. Study details: Sources were T cells, B-cell-depleted T cells, or PBMCs; the material itself was cDNA or gDNA.

Profiled with immunoSEQ multiplex PCR; TCRdb holds only in-frame clones, not every one. In the table there are some 250,000 clones, 88% of which are singletons. This sequence was found in a woman younger than 45 with acute or convalescent COVID-19. Sequencing used peripheral blood.

The CDR3 region is CASSGRERAYNEQFF. The CDR3, as DNA: TGTGCCAGCAGTGGGCGGGAGAGAGCCTACAATGAGCAGTTCTTC. The genes are TRBV2 and TRBJ2-1; 7 bases align to TRBD2. The CDR3 loop spans 15 amino acids. Germline V gene lookup returns CDR1 SNHLY and CDR2 FYNNEI. V dropped 4 bases and J dropped 2; count of bases not matched to a gene: 5. Based on the CDR3 plus reference TRBV2 and TRBJ2-1, the full variable domain is EPEVTQTPSHQVTQMGQEVILRCVPISNHLYFYWYRQILGQKVEFLVSFYNNEISEKSEIFDDQFSVERPDGSNFTLKIRSTKLEDSAMYFCASSGRERAYNEQFFGPGTRLTVL.